This entry features one T cell receptor beta chain sequence. Its target is unknown. This sample was included in a study of CD8+CD57+ T cells in acquired aplastic anemia. CDR3 length: 13 amino acids. With 7 bases clipped from V and 10 bases from J, the junction kept 7 bases outside the gene matches. The V gene's germline CDR1 is LNHDA and CDR2 SQIVND (reference sequence). Patients chosen for sequencing had CD8+CD57+ cells that had expanded, as shown by flow cytometry. As a group, the patients uniformly had severe acquired aplastic anemia. Both TCR beta VDJ combination and CDR3 sequence profiling were carried out. Genomic DNA was the template for this profiling. TCRdb re-called the reads with MiXCR, one entry per CDR3 protein. The data show around 80,000 distinct CDR3 sequences, with roughly two thirds seen just once and around 80% held by the top ten. General study results and limits: Patients and controls shared twenty-nine CD8+ CDR3 sequences.

The clonotype was recovered from a human donor with aplastic anemia. The gene calls are TRBV19 and TRBJ1-6; 7 bases line up with TRBD1. The sequenced material came from sorted CD4+, CD8+, or CD8+CD57+ T cells (not recorded which) from PBMCs. As DNA, the CDR3 is TGTGCCAGTAATGAGGGGGCAAGATCACCCCTCCACTTT. Its protein product is CASNEGARSPLHF. The variable domain in full, completed from reference TRBV19 and TRBJ1-6, reads DGGITQSPKYLFRKEGQNVTLSCEQNLNHDAMYWYRQDPGQGLRLIYYSQIVNDFQKGDIAEGYSVSREKKESFPLTVTSAQKNPTAFYLCASNEGARSPLHFGNGTRLTVT.